The 5 T cell receptor beta chains below all came from one sample that was sequenced in a study of blood T cell repertoires in COVID-19. The repertoire was sequenced with immunoSEQ multiplex PCR; TCRdb's copy has only in-frame clones and lacks some. The sample consists of approximately 65,000 clones, about 81% of them appearing once. The sample was peripheral blood. All receptors derive from a man older than 75 with acute or convalescent COVID-19.

Turning to this clone: Sequence at one end of the junction differs from germline and may be a read error. DNA of the CDR3: TGTGCCAGCAGTGAACCGGGGGGCTCCTACAAGCAGTACTTC. Translation: CASSEPGGSYKQYF. The chain joins TRBV6-1 to TRBJ2-7, with a weak D call TRBD2 (7 bases). The CDR3 extends over 14 amino acids. The germline CDR1 and CDR2 sequences are MNHNS and SASEGT.

V is TRBV23-1 and J is TRBJ2-7; 13 bases are shared with TRBD2. TRBV23-1 is an open reading frame, and its role is uncertain. There are 18 residues in the CDR3. Unmatched junction bases numbered 12, after V lost 5 bases and J lost 2 bases. The CDR3 DNA reads TGCGCCAGCAGTTCTAATATCGGGACTAGCGGGGAGCCCTACGAGCAGTACTTC. It translates to CASSSNIGTSGEPYEQYF.

The rearrangement links TRBV7-2 to TRBJ2-1, with D perhaps TRBD2 (6 bases). This CDR3 is 15 amino acids long. V dropped 1 base and J dropped 2 bases, with 9 bases sitting between them. Germline V gene data show CDR1 as SGHTA and CDR2 as FQGNSA. Here the CDR3 reads CASSLGSSAYNEQFF. The CDR3 DNA reads as TGTGCCAGCAGCTTAGGTTCTAGCGCCTACAATGAGCAGTTCTTC.

The rearrangement joins TRBV29-1 to TRBJ1-2, with unresolved D. Between the trimmed V and J ends, which lost 7 bases and 6 bases, there was a span of 12 bases. The germline V gene encodes CDR1 SQVTM and CDR2 ANQGSEA. This CDR3 is built from 11 residues. The CDR3 loop reads CSDSGSNGYTF. The CDR3 DNA follows: TGCAGCGATTCGGGTAGCAATGGCTACACCTTC.

The J gene is TRBJ1-1, the V gene TRBV16; 7 bases align to TRBD1. The trim removed 4 bases at V and 0 bases at J, leaving 5 bases unmatched. The CDR3 consists of 15 residues. In germline, CDR1 is KGHSY, CDR2 FQNENV. This CDR3 reads CASSPRQGLNTEAFF. CDR3 nucleotide sequence: TGTGCCAGCAGCCCCCGACAGGGATTGAACACTGAAGCTTTCTTT.